Listed here are 9 T cell receptor beta chains from one sample, sequenced in a study of blood T cell repertoires in COVID-19 (dated by TCRdb to about 2020). The method behind the library was the immunoSEQ multiplex PCR assay. TCRdb holds this immuneACCESS table with in-frame rearrangements only. Some clones are missing; in checked studies, unresolved V genes explain under half, and the rest has no known cause. The sample includes 50,000 to 70,000 clones, with approximately 70% observed a single time. Around half of the sample is held by the ten biggest clonotypes. The sequencing sample was made of PBMCs or T cells enriched from blood (not recorded which). These receptors all come from a woman aged 55-69 years who had been exposed to COVID-19.

The CDR3 nucleotides are TGTGCCACCAGTCCGGGGGGGAATACAGATACGCAGTATTTT. This gives the protein CATSPGGNTDTQYF. J is TRBJ2-3 and V is TRBV24-1, with 8 bases identical to TRBD2. The CDR3 is 14 residues long. J gave up 3 bases and V 6 bases, and 4 bases lay outside the gene matches. Germline assignment: CDR1 KGHDR and CDR2 SFDVKD.

The gene calls are TRBV29-1 and TRBJ1-6, with D tentatively TRBD1 (5 bases). Trimming removed 8 bases from V and 5 bases from J, with 13 bases in between. CDR1 is SQVTM, CDR2 ANQGSEA, per germline. CDR3 length: 13 amino acids. Here the CDR3 reads CSIRGTDNSPLHF. Here the CDR3 DNA reads TGCAGCATACGCGGGACCGATAATTCACCCCTCCACTTT.

The gene calls are TRBV19 and TRBJ1-5; D not resolved. CDR1 is LNHDA, CDR2 SQIVND, per germline (reference sequence). V was cut by 10 bases and J by 5 bases, with 12 bases left in between. CDR3 length: 12 amino acids. CDR3 nucleotide sequence: TGTGCCACCTCCAAGGGAGATCAGCCCCAGCATTTT. It translates to CATSKGDQPQHF.

This clone was picked up a small number of times. V gene TRBV5-1 combines with J gene TRBJ2-6; 7 bases agree with TRBD1. V was pared by 0 bases and J by 0 bases, with 3 bases of the junction left unmatched. Germline V gene data show CDR1 as SGHRS and CDR2 as YFSETQ. The CDR3 covers 17 residues. CDR3 nucleotide sequence: TGCGCCAGCAGCTTGGAGGGACAGCTCTCTGGGGCCAACGTCCTGACTTTC. Translation gives CASSLEGQLSGANVLTF.

V usage is TRBV6-5 and J usage is TRBJ1-4, with D unclear. The V end lost 7 bases, the J end lost 4 bases, and 16 bases lay between the germline ends. CDR1 is MNHEY, CDR2 SVGAGI, per germline. This CDR3 region has 15 residues. DNA for the CDR3: TGTGCCAGCATCCGGGAGGGTGGGATTAATGAAAAACTGTTTTTT. It codes for CASIREGGINEKLFF.

This clone came up once. This chain connects TRBV10-1 to TRBJ2-6; no firm D call. Germline V gene sequence: CDR1 WNHNN, CDR2 SYGVQD (reference sequence). The CDR3 spans 12 residues. V was pared by 8 bases and J by 4 bases, with 6 bases between. The CDR3 nucleotides read TGCGCCAGCCTTCCCGGGGCCAACGTCCTGACTTTC. Translated: CASLPGANVLTF.

This chain uses TRBV11-2 with TRBJ1-1; D gene uncertain. The germline V gene encodes CDR1 SGHAT and CDR2 FQNNGV. The V end lost 5 bases, the J end lost 6 bases, and 19 bases lay between the germline ends. The CDR3 consists of 15 residues. In DNA, the CDR3 is TGTGCCAGCAGCCCGTTTGGTAGCCGAGGCCCTGAAGCTTTCTTT. This gives the protein CASSPFGSRGPEAFF.

The V and J genes are TRBV7-2 and TRBJ2-3; maybe TRBD1 (6 bases). This CDR3 is 13 amino acids long. Trimming pared 5 bases from V and 4 bases from J, leaving 10 bases between. Germline CDR1 is SGHTA and CDR2 is FQGNSA. The CDR3 coding sequence is TGTGCCAGCAGCGTTCCAGGGGCAGATACGCAGTATTTT. Encoded protein: CASSVPGADTQYF.

This chain connects TRBV25-1 to TRBJ2-5; TRBD2 matches 10 bases. The length of the CDR3 is 17 residues. V dropped 1 base and J dropped 2; count of bases not matched to a gene: 7. CDR1 is MGHDK, CDR2 SYGVNS, per germline. The CDR3 nucleotides are TGTGCCAGCAGTGAATTGTTTCCAGCGGGAGGGCAAGAGACCCAGTACTTC. Translated: CASSELFPAGGQETQYF.